This TCR beta chain came from a study of blood T cells in healthy people across ages. Isolation per sample recovered at least 6 million PBMCs. Looked up from germline, CDR1 is MGHRA and CDR2 is YSYEKL. Deletions cut 1 base from V and 1 base from J, with 16 bases between. The length of the CDR3 is 17 residues. A J-beta primer mix and a sample-barcoded 5' primer were used in a second PCR of about 7 to 12 cycles. TCRdb itself ran the 5' RACE reads through MiXCR, one entry per CDR3 protein. Of under 850,000 distinct CDR3 sequences in the sample, under 40% were seen once. The receptor comes from a man in his late teens or twenties in good health. The sample comprised blood. V usage is TRBV4-1 and J usage is TRBJ1-1, with a tentative D call TRBD1 (6 bases). CDR3 bases: TGCGCCAGCAGCCAAGGGACAGCCAAGGGCAGGAACACTGAAGCTTTCTTT. Translating gives CASSQGTAKGRNTEAFF.